This TCR beta chain was documented in a study of CD8 T cells in Susac syndrome (dated by TCRdb to between 2019 and 2020). The study in broad terms: The study used repertoire sequencing to test whether antigen drove CD8+ T cell activation and differentiation in Susac syndrome. The investigation overall reported the following: The study acknowledged that relatively few individuals were included in the TCR sequencing and HLA analysis.

High-throughput TCR beta sequencing profiled peripheral blood CD8+ and CD4+ T cells from healthy donors, Susac syndrome patients and multiple sclerosis patients. The multiple sclerosis controls were treatment-naive patients whose relapsing-remitting disease, either stable or active, fulfilled the revised McDonald criteria. Bulk CD8+ and CD4+ T cells were purified by magnetic negative isolation, whereas CD8+ TEMRA cells were enriched by FACS. Blood was drawn into EDTA tubes, processed within 24 hours, and PBMCs were isolated by density gradient centrifugation. PBMCs intended for TCR sequencing were cryopreserved in liquid nitrogen and were subsequently thawed in a 37 degrees C water bath. The sorted or isolated CD4+, CD8+ and CD8+ TEMRA cells reached a purity of at least 90%. RNA was extracted with the RNeasy kit and about 0.5 to 1 ug was reverse transcribed using random hexamers. The immunoSEQ multiplex PCR assay, which covers 54 Vbeta and 13 Jbeta segments, was used to amplify TCR beta CDR3 regions. PCR amplification bias was corrected by using a synthetic template baseline for primer optimization and computational correction. In the paper's pipeline: Reads were annotated to V, D and J genes according to IMGT and were analyzed with immunoSEQ Analyzer, with only productive sequences retained. Clonality was calculated as one minus the Shannon entropy normalized by log2 of the number of productive unique sequences. For each patient and control, public and private clones were evaluated within the 100 most prevalent clones. Susac-specific clones were defined as absent from healthy and MS cohorts, 1052 published viral clones and other ImmuneACCESS disease sequences. TCRdb redid the processing of the public reads, applying fastp at Q25 and MiXCR, and retained in-frame beta chains. Rows matching on CDR3 protein sequence are summarized as one entry with the most common DNA and genes. These V and J calls originate from TCRdb's pipeline instead of the authors' own analysis. For this sample the table gives 100,000 to 150,000 distinct CDR3 sequences, of which 90% to 95% were detected only once. The ten largest clonotypes hold around 0.12% of the sample.

For this clonotype: The antigen this receptor binds is unknown. Per-base quality was not reported, and no clone a single base away is much larger than it.

CDR1 and CDR2 (SGHTA, FQGTGA) derive from the germline V gene. The junction shows trimming of 4 bases on V and 4 bases on J, and the gene matches do not reach 4 bases of it. The cysteine opens and the phenylalanine closes a CDR3 of 14 amino acids. Only CDR3 DNA is held: 42 bases, read in frame from base 1. The sample comprised CD4+ T cells from PBMCs. This clonotype was obtained from a human donor with multiple sclerosis. The sequence links TRBV7-3 to TRBJ2-3; 8 junctional bases match TRBD1. The nucleotides read TGTGCCAGCAGCTCAGGGGGCACCGCAGATACGCAGTATTTT. Its coded protein is CASSSGGTADTQYF.